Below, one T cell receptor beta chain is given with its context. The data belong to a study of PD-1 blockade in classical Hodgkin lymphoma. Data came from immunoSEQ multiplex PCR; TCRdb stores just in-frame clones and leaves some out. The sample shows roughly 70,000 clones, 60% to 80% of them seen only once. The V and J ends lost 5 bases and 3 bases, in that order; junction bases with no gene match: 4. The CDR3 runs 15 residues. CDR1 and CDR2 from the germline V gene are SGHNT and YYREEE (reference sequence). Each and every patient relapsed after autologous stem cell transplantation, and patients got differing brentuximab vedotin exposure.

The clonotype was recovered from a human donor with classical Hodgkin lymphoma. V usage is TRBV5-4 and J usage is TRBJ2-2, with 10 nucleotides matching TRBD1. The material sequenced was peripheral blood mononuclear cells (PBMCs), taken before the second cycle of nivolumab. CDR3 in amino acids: CASRPGTGDTGELFF. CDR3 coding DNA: TGTGCCAGCAGACCCGGGACAGGGGACACCGGGGAGCTGTTTTTT.